This T cell receptor (beta chain) was identified during a study of blood T cell repertoires in COVID-19. Study-wide context: PBMCs, B-cell-depleted T cells, or T cells were the source of the cDNA or gDNA that made up the material.

As originally analysed: The authors estimated nucleated cell counts from reference gene primer amplification. Generated by immunoSEQ multiplex PCR, the TCRdb table keeps only in-frame clones and is missing some. From that table come the V and J calls and clone size; the DNA was used to work out D and trimming. Of about 180,000 clones listed, 70% to 90% are singletons. The CDR3 covers 12 residues. The V gene lost 10 bases and the J gene lost 5 bases, with 14 bases spanning the gap. The germline V gene has CDR1 KGHDR and CDR2 SFDVKD. The chain uses TRBV24-1 and TRBJ2-7; possible D gene TRBD1, 6 bases. The source of this sequence is a woman between 25 and 40 years old with active or convalescent COVID-19. Sequenced: peripheral blood. CDR3: CATIQGSHEQYF. The CDR3 DNA sequence: TGTGCCACGATACAGGGATCCCACGAGCAGTACTTC.